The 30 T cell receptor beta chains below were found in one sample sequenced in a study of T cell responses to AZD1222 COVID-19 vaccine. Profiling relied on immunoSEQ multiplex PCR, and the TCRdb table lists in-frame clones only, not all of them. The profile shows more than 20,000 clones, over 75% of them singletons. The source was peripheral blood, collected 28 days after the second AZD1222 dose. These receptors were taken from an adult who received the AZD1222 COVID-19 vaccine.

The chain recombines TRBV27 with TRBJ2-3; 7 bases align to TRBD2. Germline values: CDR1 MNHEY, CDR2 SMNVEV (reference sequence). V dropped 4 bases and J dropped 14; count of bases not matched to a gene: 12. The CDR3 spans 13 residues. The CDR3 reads CASSSAGGRASYF. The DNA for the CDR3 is TGTGCCAGCAGTTCCGCCGGAGGGAGGGCCTCGTATTTT.

DNA for the CDR3: TGTGCCAGCAGCTTGGCTCCCATCACGAACACTGAAGCTTTCTTT. It encodes CASSLAPITNTEAFF. This chain links TRBV5-7 with TRBJ1-1; D is ambiguous. TRBV5-7 is known as an ORF, though its function is uncertain. This CDR3 comprises 15 residues. The ends were cut back, 0 bases at V and 1 base at J, with 10 bases in the middle.

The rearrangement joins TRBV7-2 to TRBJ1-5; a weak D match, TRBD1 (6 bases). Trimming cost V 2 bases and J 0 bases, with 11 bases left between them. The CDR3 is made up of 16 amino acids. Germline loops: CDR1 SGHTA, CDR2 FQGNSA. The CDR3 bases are TGTGCCAGCAGCTTAAATACAGGGTATAGCAATCAGCCCCAGCATTTT. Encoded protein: CASSLNTGYSNQPQHF.

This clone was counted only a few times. The DNA for the CDR3 is TGTGCCAGCAGTGATTATTCGGGACAGGTCGAATATAGCAATCAGCCCCAGCATTTT. This codes for CASSDYSGQVEYSNQPQHF. The chain recombines TRBV6-1 with TRBJ1-5; 8 bases match TRBD1. Germline V gives CDR1 MNHNS, CDR2 SASEGT. The CDR3 contains 19 residues. V was pared by 3 bases and J by 0 bases, with 13 bases of the junction left unmatched.

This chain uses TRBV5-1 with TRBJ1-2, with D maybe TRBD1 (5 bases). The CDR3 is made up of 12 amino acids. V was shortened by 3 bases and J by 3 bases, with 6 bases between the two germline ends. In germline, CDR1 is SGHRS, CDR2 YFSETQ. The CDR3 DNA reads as TGCGCCAGCAGCTGGGGGGACTATGGCTACACCTTC. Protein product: CASSWGDYGYTF. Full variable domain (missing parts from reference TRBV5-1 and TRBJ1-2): KAGVTQTPRYLIKTRGQQVTLSCSPISGHRSVSWYQQTPGQGLQFLFEYFSETQRNKGNFPGRFSGRQFSNSRSEMNVSTLELGDSALYLCASSWGDYGYTFGSGTRLTVV.

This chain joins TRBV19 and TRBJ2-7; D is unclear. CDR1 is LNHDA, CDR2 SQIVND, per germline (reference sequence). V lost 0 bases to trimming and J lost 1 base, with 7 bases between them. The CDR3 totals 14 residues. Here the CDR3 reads CASSIDIRSYEQYF. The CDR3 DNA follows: TGTGCCAGTAGTATAGATATCCGATCCTACGAGCAGTACTTC.

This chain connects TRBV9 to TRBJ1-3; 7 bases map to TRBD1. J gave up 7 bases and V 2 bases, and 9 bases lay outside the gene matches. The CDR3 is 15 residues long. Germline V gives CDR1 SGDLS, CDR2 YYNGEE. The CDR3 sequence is CASSVLTGPGNTIYF. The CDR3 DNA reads TGTGCCAGCAGCGTCCTGACAGGGCCGGGGAACACCATATATTTT.

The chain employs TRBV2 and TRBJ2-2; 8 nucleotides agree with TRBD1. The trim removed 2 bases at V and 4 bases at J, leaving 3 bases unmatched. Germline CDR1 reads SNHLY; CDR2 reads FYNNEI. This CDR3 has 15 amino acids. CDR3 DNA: TGTGCCAGCAGTGAACAGGGGGCGTCCACCGGGGAGCTGTTTTTT. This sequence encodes CASSEQGASTGELFF.

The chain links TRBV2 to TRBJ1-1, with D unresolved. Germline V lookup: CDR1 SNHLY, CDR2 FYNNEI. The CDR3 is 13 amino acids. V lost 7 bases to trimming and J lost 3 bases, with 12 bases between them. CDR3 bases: TGTGCCAGCACGGCAGGACCTTACACTGAAGCTTTCTTT. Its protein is CASTAGPYTEAFF. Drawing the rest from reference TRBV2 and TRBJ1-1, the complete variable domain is EPEVTQTPSHQVTQMGQEVILRCVPISNHLYFYWYRQILGQKVEFLVSFYNNEISEKSEIFDDQFSVERPDGSNFTLKIRSTKLEDSAMYFCASTAGPYTEAFFGQGTRLTVV.

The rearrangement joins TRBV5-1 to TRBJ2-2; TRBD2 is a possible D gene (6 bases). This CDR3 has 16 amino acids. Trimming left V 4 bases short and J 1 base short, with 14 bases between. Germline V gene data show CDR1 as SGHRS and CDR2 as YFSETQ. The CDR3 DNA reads TGCGCCAGCAGCGTGGACTATCCCTTGAACACCGGGGAGCTGTTTTTT. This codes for CASSVDYPLNTGELFF.

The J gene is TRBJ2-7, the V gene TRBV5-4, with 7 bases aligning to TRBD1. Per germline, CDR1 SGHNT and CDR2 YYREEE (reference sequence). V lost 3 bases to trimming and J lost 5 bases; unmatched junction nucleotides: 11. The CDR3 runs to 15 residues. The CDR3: CASSYYRGPGHEQYF. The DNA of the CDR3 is TGTGCCAGCAGCTATTACAGGGGCCCCGGCCACGAGCAGTACTTC.

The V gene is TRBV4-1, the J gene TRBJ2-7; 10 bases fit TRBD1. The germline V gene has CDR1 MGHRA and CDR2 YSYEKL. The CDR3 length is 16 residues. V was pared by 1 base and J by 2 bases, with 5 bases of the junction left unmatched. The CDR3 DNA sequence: TGCGCCAGCAGCCAAGCTCCGGGACAGGGGACCTACGAGCAGTACTTC. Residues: CASSQAPGQGTYEQYF.

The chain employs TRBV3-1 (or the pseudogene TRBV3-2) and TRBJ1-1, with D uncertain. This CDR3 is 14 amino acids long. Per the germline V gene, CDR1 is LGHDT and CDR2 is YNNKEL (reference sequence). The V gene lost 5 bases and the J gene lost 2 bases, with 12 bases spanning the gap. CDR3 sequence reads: CASSSQHLNTEAFF. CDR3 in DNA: TGTGCCAGCAGCTCCCAACACCTAAACACTGAAGCTTTCTTT.

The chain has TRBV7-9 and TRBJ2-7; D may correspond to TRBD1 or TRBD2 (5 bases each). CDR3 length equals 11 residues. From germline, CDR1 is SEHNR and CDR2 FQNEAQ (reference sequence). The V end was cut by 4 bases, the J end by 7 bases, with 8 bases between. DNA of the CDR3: TGTGCCAGCAGCTGGGACGGAGAGCAGTACTTC. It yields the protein CASSWDGEQYF. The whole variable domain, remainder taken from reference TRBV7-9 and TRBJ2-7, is DTGVSQNPRHKITKRGQNVTFRCDPISEHNRLYWYRQTLGQGPEFLTYFQNEAQLEKSRLLSDRFSAERPKGSFSTLEIQRTEQGDSAMYLCASSWDGEQYFGPGTRLTVT.

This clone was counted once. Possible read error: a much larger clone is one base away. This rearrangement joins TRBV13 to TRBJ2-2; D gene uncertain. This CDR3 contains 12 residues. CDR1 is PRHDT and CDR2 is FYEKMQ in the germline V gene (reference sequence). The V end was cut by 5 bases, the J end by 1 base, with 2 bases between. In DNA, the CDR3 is TGTGCCAGCAGCCTGAACACCGGGGAGCTGTTTTTT. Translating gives CASSLNTGELFF.

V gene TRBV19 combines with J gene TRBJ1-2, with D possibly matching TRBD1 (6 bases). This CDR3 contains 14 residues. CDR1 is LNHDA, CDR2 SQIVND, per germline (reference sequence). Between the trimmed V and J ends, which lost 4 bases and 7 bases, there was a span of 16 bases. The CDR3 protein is CASSTFTGAGGYTF. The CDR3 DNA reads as TGTGCCAGTAGTACCTTTACGGGGGCGGGTGGCTACACCTTC.

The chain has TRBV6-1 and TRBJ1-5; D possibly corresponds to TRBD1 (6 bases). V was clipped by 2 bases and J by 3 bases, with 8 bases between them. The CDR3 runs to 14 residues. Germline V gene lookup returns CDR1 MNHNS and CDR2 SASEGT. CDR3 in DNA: TGTGCCAGCAGTGAAACAGGGCCCAATCAGCCCCAGCATTTT. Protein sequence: CASSETGPNQPQHF.

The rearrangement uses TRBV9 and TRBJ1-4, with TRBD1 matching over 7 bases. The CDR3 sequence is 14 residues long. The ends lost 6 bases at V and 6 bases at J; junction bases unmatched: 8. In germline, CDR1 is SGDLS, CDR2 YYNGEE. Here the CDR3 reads CASTQGGQDEKLFF. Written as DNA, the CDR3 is TGTGCCAGCACCCAGGGGGGACAAGATGAAAAACTGTTTTTT.

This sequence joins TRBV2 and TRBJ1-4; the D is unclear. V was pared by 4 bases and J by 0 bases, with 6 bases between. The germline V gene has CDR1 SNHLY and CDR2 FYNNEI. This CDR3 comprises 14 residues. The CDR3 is CASSVTATNEKLFF. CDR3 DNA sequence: TGTGCCAGCAGTGTTACAGCAACTAATGAAAAACTGTTTTTT.

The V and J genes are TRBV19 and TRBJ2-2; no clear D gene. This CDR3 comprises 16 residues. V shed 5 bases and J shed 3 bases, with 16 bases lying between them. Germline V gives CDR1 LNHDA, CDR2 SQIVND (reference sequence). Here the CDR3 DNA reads TGTGCCAGTAGTTATCAGGCGAATATAGACACCGGGGAGCTGTTTTTT. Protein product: CASSYQANIDTGELFF.

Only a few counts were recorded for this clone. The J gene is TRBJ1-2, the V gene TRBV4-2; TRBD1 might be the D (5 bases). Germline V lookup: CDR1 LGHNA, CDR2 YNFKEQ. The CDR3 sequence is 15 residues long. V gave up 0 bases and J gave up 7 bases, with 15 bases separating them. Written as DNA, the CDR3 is TGTGCCAGCAGCCAAGATAGGCAGGGCTCGGCTGGCTACACCTTC. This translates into CASSQDRQGSAGYTF.

The CDR3 loop reads CASAASGSTDTQYF. The CDR3 DNA is TGTGCCAGCGCGGCTAGCGGTAGCACAGATACGCAGTATTTT. The chain is built from TRBV7-3 and TRBJ2-3, with TRBD2 matching over 7 bases. This CDR3 comprises 14 residues. The V and J ends lost 8 bases and 0 bases, in that order; junction bases with no gene match: 5. Germline lookup yields CDR1 SGHTA and CDR2 FQGTGA.

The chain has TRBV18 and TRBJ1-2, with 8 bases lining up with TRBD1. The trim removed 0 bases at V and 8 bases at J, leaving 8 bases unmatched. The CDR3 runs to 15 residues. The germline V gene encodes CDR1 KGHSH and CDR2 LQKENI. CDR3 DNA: TGTGCCAGCTCACCACCTTCCGCAGGGGGCCACGGCTACACCTTC. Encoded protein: CASSPPSAGGHGYTF.

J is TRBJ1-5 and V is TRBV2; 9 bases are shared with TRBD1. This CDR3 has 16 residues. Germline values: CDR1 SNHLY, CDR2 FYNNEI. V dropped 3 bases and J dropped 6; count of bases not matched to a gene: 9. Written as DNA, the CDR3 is TGTGCCAGCAGTGACGCGGGACAGGGTCTGGGTCAGCCCCAGCATTTT. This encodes CASSDAGQGLGQPQHF.

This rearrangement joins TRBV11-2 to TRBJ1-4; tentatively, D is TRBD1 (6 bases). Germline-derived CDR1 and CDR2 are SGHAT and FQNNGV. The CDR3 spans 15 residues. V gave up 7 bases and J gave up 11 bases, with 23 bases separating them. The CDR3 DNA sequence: TGTGCCAGCACCGTAAGTGGGGGCCAGGAACAGAAACTGTTTTTT. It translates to CASTVSGGQEQKLFF.

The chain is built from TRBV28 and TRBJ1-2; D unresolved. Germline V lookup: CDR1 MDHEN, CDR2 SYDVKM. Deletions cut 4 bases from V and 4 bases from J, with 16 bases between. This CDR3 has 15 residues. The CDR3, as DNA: TGTGCCAGCAGTTCAGGTTTCGTATGGGGCTATGGCTACACCTTC. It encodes CASSSGFVWGYGYTF.

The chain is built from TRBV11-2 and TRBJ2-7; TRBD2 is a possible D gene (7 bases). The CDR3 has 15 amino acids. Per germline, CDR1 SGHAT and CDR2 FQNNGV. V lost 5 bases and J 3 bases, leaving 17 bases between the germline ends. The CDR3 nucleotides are TGTGCCAGCAGCCGTAATAGGGGAGGGGGCTACGAGCAGTACTTC. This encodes CASSRNRGGGYEQYF.

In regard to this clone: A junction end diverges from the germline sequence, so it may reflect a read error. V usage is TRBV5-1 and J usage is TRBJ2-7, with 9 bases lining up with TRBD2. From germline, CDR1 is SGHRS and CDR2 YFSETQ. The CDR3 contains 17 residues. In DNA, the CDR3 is TGCGCCAGCAGGTTGGTTAGCGGGAGCTACGGCACCTACGAGCAGTACTTC. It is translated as CASRLVSGSYGTYEQYF.

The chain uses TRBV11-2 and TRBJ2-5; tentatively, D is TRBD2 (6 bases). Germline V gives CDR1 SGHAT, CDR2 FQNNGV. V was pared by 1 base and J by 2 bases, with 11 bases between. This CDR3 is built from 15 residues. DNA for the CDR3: TGTGCCAGCAGCTTAGTGGCTGGAGGGCAAGAGACCCAGTACTTC. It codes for CASSLVAGGQETQYF.

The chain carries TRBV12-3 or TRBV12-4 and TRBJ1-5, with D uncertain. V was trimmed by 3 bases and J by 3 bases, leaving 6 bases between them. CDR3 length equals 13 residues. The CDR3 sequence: CASSFSLNQPQHF. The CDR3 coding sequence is TGTGCCAGCAGTTTTTCCCTCAATCAGCCCCAGCATTTT.